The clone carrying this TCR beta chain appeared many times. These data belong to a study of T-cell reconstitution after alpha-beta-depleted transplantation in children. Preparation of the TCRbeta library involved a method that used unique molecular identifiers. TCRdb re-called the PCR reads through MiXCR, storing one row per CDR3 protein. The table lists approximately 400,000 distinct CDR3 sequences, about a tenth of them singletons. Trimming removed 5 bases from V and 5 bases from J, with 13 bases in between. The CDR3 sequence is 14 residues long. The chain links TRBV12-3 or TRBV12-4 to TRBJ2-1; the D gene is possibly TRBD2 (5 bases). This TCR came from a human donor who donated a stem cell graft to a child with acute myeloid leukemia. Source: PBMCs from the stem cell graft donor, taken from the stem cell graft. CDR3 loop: CASSPRSGDNEQFF. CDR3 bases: TGTGCCAGCAGTCCACGGAGCGGTGACAATGAGCAGTTCTTC.